The clone carrying this T cell receptor beta chain was seen a few times. Its antigen remains unidentified. A sample-barcoded 5' primer and a J-beta primer mix were used in a second PCR of about 6 to 12 cycles. With 12 random nucleotides, a template-switch adaptor tagged each individual cDNA molecule. TCRdb analysed the 5' RACE reads with MiXCR anew, one entry per CDR3 protein. This table holds 1.8 million or so distinct CDR3 sequences, about two fifths found once. The data belong to a study of blood T cells in healthy people across ages. Notes on the study in general: Aged donors had fewer naive CD4+ cells and lower diversity than long-lived donors.

This CDR3 region has 16 residues. Germline loops: CDR1 MDHEN, CDR2 SYDVKM. Trimming at V came to 5 bases and at J to 3 bases, leaving 10 bases not matched to a gene. The sequence came from a human donor in good health. Sequencing was done on a sample of blood. This chain connects TRBV28 to TRBJ1-5, with 7 nucleotides matching TRBD1. CDR3 in DNA: TGTGCCAGCAGTACTACCGGGACAGCTTACAATCAGCCCCAGCATTTT. Its translation is CASSTTGTAYNQPQHF.